The 13 T cell receptor beta chains below all came from one sample that was sequenced in a study of cytomegalovirus exposure and HLA in healthy donors (dated by TCRdb to 2016 to 2017). Libraries were made using the immunoSEQ multiplex PCR assay. For the multiplex PCR, a mixture combining 60 forward primers for TCR Vbeta segments and 13 reverse primers for TCR Jbeta segments was used. TCRdb stores this immuneACCESS table with in-frame sequences only. Part of the clones is absent; in the studies checked, under half of the shortfall reflects unresolved V genes, and no reason is known for the rest. This sample holds roughly 190,000 clones; almost 75% were observed only once. Clones ranked in the top ten supply approximately 3.1% of the sample. The sequenced sample consisted of PBMCs. Receptor source: a woman under 40 in good health and CMV-seropositive.

The chain combines TRBV28 with TRBJ2-1, with D hard to call. Looked up from germline, CDR1 is MDHEN and CDR2 is SYDVKM. Between the trimmed V and J ends, which lost 5 bases and 7 bases, there was a span of 6 bases. The CDR3 is made up of 11 amino acids. This chain's CDR3 is CASSVNNEQFF. DNA of the CDR3: TGTGCCAGCAGTGTTAATAATGAGCAGTTCTTC.

This chain links TRBV5-1 with TRBJ1-4, with D possibly being TRBD1 (5 bases). This CDR3 has 15 residues. Germline assignment: CDR1 SGHRS and CDR2 YFSETQ. Trimming shortened V by 0 bases and J by 8 bases, and 14 bases separated the two germline ends. In DNA, the CDR3 is TGCGCCAGCAGCTTGGAGCGGGGCCCGGGGGAAAAACTGTTTTTT. This gives the protein CASSLERGPGEKLFF.

This chain uses TRBV28 with TRBJ2-3; D uncertain. Trimming removed 5 bases at V and 5 bases at J, with 11 bases between. From germline, CDR1 is MDHEN and CDR2 SYDVKM. The CDR3 is made up of 13 amino acids. The CDR3 is CASSSLSEDTQYF. The CDR3 DNA is TGTGCCAGCAGTAGCCTAAGTGAAGATACGCAGTATTTT.

The chain employs TRBV19 and TRBJ2-7; weak D call: TRBD2 (5 bases). The germline gives CDR1 LNHDA, CDR2 SQIVND (reference sequence). V was cut by 5 bases and J by 3 bases, with 20 bases left in between. The CDR3 length is 16 residues. The CDR3 bases are TGTGCCAGTAGTTCCCGGGGAAGGGCAGACATCTACGAGCAGTACTTC. As protein: CASSSRGRADIYEQYF.

The chain carries TRBV10-1 and TRBJ2-5; a possible D gene is TRBD1 (6 bases). The CDR3 runs 15 residues. CDR1 and CDR2 from the germline V gene are WNHNN and SYGVQD (reference sequence). The germline V and J ends were trimmed by 6 bases and 1 base, with 15 bases remaining between them. The CDR3 nucleotides are TGCGCCAGCAGCCCAGGACAGTCCAGCCAAGAGACCCAGTACTTC. The encoded protein is CASSPGQSSQETQYF.

This sequence joins TRBV27 and TRBJ2-7, with 11 bases fitting TRBD2. This CDR3 is 14 amino acids long. CDR1 and CDR2 from the germline V gene are MNHEY and SMNVEV (reference sequence). V was pared by 5 bases and J by 5 bases, with 5 bases of the junction left unmatched. The CDR3 region is CASSPLAGENEQYF. CDR3 nucleotide sequence: TGTGCCAGCAGTCCACTAGCGGGAGAAAACGAGCAGTACTTC.

The rearrangement uses TRBV7-9 and TRBJ2-1; 7 positions match TRBD1. V lost 4 bases and J lost 9; bases outside the gene matches: 3. Germline V CDR1 and CDR2: SEHNR, FQNEAQ (reference sequence). The CDR3 sequence is 12 residues long. Here the CDR3 reads CASSSAGGEQFF. CDR3 nucleotides: TGTGCCAGCAGCTCCGCAGGGGGTGAGCAGTTCTTC.

CDR3: CASSPSGGREETEAFF. The CDR3, as DNA: TGTGCCAGCAGTCCCTCTGGGGGCCGTGAGGAAACTGAAGCTTTCTTT. The chain uses TRBV12-1 and TRBJ1-1; the table gives TRBD1 as D, unverified against the DNA. TRBV12-1 represents a pseudogene. This CDR3 contains 16 residues.

The V gene is TRBV4-1, the J gene TRBJ2-7; the D gene is possibly TRBD2 (6 bases). This CDR3 contains 13 residues. Trimming pared 5 bases from V and 1 base from J, leaving 9 bases between. Germline lookup yields CDR1 MGHRA and CDR2 YSYEKL. As DNA, the CDR3 is TGCGCCAGCAGCTCCGGGACTTCCTACGAGCAGTACTTC. This codes for CASSSGTSYEQYF.

This rearrangement joins TRBV6-5 to TRBJ2-3; the D gene is possibly TRBD2 (6 bases). The CDR3 consists of 13 residues. Per the germline V gene, CDR1 is MNHEY and CDR2 is SVGAGI. Trimming shortened V by 7 bases and J by 8 bases, and 16 bases separated the two germline ends. The CDR3 DNA follows: TGTGCCAGCACCCTTTGGGAGGAGGGTACGCAGTATTTT. This encodes CASTLWEEGTQYF.

As to this clone: Other DNA variants within this sample encode the same CDR3. The V and J genes are TRBV27 and TRBJ2-7, with 8 bases that match TRBD1. Per germline, CDR1 MNHEY and CDR2 SMNVEV (reference sequence). V dropped 6 bases and J dropped 3; count of bases not matched to a gene: 4. The CDR3 has 13 amino acids. This CDR3 is CASSDRGGYEQYF. As DNA, the CDR3 is TGTGCCAGCAGCGACAGGGGAGGCTACGAGCAGTACTTC.

V and J are TRBV19 and TRBJ2-3; D gene ambiguous. The CDR3 covers 14 residues. Trimming removed 5 bases at V and 0 bases at J, with 9 bases between. Germline CDR1 and CDR2: LNHDA and SQIVND (reference sequence). CDR3 sequence reads: CASSRVGSTDTQYF. CDR3 DNA sequence: TGTGCCAGTAGTCGGGTCGGTAGCACAGATACGCAGTATTTT.

This chain joins TRBV18 and TRBJ2-1, with D perhaps TRBD1 (5 bases). This CDR3 region has 15 residues. The V end lost 2 bases, the J end lost 1 base, and 9 bases lay between the germline ends. Looked up from germline, CDR1 is KGHSH and CDR2 is LQKENI. This CDR3 is CASSPSDRSYNEQFF. CDR3 DNA: TGTGCCAGCTCACCAAGCGACAGATCCTACAATGAGCAGTTCTTC.